This T cell receptor beta chain emerged from a study of CD8+ T cells in alopecia areata. Study at large: Treated patients were dosed with oral tofacitinib, taking 5 to 10 mg twice daily. Broader study findings: Treatment with tofacitinib significantly lowered scalp clonality and reduced expanded CD8+ clones among the top 100.

Reverse transcription of extracted RNA yielded cDNA, which provided the sequencing template. Using immunoSEQ multiplex PCR, the repertoire was profiled, and TCRdb retains in-frame clones only, with some absent. Of tens of thousands of clones listed, around 65% are singletons. Worth noting for this clone: The target antigen is unknown.

This sample's treatment: oral pan-JAK inhibitor, 5-10 mg twice daily. This sequence was found in a human donor with alopecia areata. Sequences were derived from CD8+ T cells sorted from blood, sampled at week 24, from a patient treated with tofacitinib.

CDR3 nucleotide sequence: TGCGCCAGCAGCTATTTGGTCGATCAGCCCCAGCATTTT. Translated, it gives CASSYLVDQPQHF. The chain joins TRBV5-1 to TRBJ1-5; D unclear. The CDR3 loop spans 13 amino acids. V was clipped by 3 bases and J by 5 bases, with 9 bases between them. CDR1 and CDR2 from the germline V gene are SGHRS and YFSETQ. The whole variable domain, remainder taken from reference TRBV5-1 and TRBJ1-5, is KAGVTQTPRYLIKTRGQQVTLSCSPISGHRSVSWYQQTPGQGLQFLFEYFSETQRNKGNFPGRFSGRQFSNSRSEMNVSTLELGDSALYLCASSYLVDQPQHFGDGTRLSIL.